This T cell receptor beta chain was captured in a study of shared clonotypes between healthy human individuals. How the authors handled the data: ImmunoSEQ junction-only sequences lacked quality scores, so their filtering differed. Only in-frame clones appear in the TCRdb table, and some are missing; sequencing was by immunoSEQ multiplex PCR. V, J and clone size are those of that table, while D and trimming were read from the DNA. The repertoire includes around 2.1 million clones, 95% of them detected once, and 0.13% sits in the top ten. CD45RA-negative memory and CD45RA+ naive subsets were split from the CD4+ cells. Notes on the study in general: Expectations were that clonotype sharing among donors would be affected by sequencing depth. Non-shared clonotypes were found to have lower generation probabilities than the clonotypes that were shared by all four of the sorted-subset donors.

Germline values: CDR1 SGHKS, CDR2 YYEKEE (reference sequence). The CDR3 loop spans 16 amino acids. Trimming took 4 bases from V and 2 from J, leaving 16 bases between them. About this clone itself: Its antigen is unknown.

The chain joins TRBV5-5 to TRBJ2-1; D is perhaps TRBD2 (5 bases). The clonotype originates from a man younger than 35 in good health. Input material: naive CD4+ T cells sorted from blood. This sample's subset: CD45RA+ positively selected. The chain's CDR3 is CASSHGIYSAYNEQFF. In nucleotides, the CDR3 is TGTGCCAGCAGCCACGGGATATACAGCGCCTACAATGAGCAGTTCTTC.